Described below is a single TCR beta chain sequence and its context. Its target is not known. This CDR3 has 14 residues. CDR1 SGHNT and CDR2 YENEEA come from the germline V gene. Losses at the gene ends were 5 bases for V and 9 bases for J; bases not matched to a gene: 9. This sample is drawn from a study of OX40 agonist ivuxolimab in advanced cancers. Overall study: Past anti-PD-1, anti-PD-L1 or anti-CTLA-4 therapy was accepted, and approximately 40% had received some.

Study findings and constraints: CD8+ T cells averaged more expanded clones than CD4+.

Produced via immunoSEQ multiplex PCR; TCRdb's table is partial and in-frame only. The sample holds some 91,000 clones, approximately 87% seen once. The chain employs TRBV11-3 and TRBJ1-1, with 10 bases matching TRBD1. This receptor was identified in an adult with an advanced solid tumor such as melanoma, head and neck, liver or kidney cancer. The sequenced sample was CD4+ or CD8+ T cells sorted from blood, obtained in a trial of the OX40 agonist ivuxolimab. In DNA form, the CDR3 reads TGTGCCAGCAGCGAGACAGGGGGCGCTCTGAAAGCTTTCTTT. Translated, it gives CASSETGGALKAFF.